What follows describes a single T cell receptor (beta chain). This sample was included in a study of blood T cell repertoires in COVID-19. The wider study: Sample material is recorded as cDNA or gDNA derived from T cells, B-cell-depleted T cells, or PBMCs.

The V segment lost 2 bases and the J segment 2 bases; nucleotides outside the gene matches: 3. From germline, CDR1 is MNHNS and CDR2 SASEGT. This CDR3 comprises 14 residues. As handled by the study authors: Counts of nucleated cells, estimated from reference gene primer amplification, were obtained. Clones were read by immunoSEQ multiplex PCR, and TCRdb kept only the in-frame ones, dropping some. Clonal size and the V and J genes are those of that table, whereas D and trimming came from the DNA. The sample holds about 190,000 clones, less than 90% seen once. The receptor comes from a woman aged 40 to 50 with acute or convalescent COVID-19. The chain joins TRBV6-1 to TRBJ2-7; the match to TRBD2 covers 7 bases. The sequencing sample was made of peripheral blood. CDR3 amino acids: CASSESGGPYEQYF. CDR3 nucleotides: TGTGCCAGCAGTGAATCGGGGGGACCCTACGAGCAGTACTTC.